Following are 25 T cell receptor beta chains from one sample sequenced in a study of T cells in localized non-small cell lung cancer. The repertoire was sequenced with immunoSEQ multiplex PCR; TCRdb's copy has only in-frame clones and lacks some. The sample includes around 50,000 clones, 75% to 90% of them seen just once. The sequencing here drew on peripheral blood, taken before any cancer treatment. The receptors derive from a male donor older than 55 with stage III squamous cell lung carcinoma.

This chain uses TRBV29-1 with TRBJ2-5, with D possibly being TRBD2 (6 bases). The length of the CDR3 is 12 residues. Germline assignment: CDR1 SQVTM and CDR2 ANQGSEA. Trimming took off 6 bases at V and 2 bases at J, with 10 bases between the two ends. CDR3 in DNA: TGCAGCGTCGGGACTGCACAAGAGACCCAGTACTTC. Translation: CSVGTAQETQYF.

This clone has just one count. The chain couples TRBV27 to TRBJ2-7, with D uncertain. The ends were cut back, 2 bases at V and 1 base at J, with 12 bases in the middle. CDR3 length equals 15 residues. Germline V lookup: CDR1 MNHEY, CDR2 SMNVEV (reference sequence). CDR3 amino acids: CASSLVQEPSYEQYF. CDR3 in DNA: TGTGCCAGCAGTTTAGTCCAGGAACCTTCCTACGAGCAGTACTTC.

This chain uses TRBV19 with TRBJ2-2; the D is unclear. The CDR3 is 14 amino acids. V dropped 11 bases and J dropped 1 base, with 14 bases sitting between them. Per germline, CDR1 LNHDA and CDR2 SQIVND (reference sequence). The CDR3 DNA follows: TGTGCCGCTCAACAAGGCGGGAACACCGGGGAGCTGTTTTTT. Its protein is CAAQQGGNTGELFF. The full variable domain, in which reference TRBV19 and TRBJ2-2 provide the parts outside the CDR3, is DGGITQSPKYLFRKEGQNVTLSCEQNLNHDAMYWYRQDPGQGLRLIYYSQIVNDFQKGDIAEGYSVSREKKESFPLTVTSAQKNPTAFYLCAAQQGGNTGELFFGEGSRLTVL.

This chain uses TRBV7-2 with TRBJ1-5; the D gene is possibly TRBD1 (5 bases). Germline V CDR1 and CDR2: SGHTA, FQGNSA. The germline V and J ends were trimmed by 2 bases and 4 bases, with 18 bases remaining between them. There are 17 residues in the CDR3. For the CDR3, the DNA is TGTGCCAGCAGCTTACAGATCGATGCAGGGTGGAATCAGCCCCAGCATTTT. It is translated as CASSLQIDAGWNQPQHF.

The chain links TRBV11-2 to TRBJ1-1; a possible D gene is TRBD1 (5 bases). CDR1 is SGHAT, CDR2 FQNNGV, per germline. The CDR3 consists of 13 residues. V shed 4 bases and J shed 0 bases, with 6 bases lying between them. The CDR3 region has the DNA TGTGCCAGCAGCTCGGGACTGAACACTGAAGCTTTCTTT. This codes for CASSSGLNTEAFF.

In DNA form, the CDR3 reads TGTGCCAGCTCACCATTGGCTCCTAGCGGGAAGAGCACAGATACGCAGTATTTT. Translation: CASSPLAPSGKSTDTQYF. The chain couples TRBV18 to TRBJ2-3; TRBD2 matches at 9 bases. This CDR3 spans 18 amino acids. From germline, CDR1 is KGHSH and CDR2 LQKENI. Unmatched junction bases numbered 9, after V lost 2 bases and J lost 0 bases.

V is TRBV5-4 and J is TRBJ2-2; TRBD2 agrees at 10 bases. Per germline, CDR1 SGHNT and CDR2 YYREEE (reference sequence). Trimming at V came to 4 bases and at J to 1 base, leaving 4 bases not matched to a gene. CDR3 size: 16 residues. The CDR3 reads CASSAIAGGNTGELFF. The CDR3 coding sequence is TGTGCCAGCAGCGCGATAGCGGGAGGGAACACCGGGGAGCTGTTTTTT.

As DNA, the CDR3 is TGTGCCAGCAGTTACGGCGAGAGGGGTCCTGAAGCTTTCTTT. Its translation: CASSYGERGPEAFF. V and J are TRBV6-6 and TRBJ1-1, with a tentative D call TRBD1 (5 bases). This CDR3 has 14 amino acids. Germline V gene data show CDR1 as MNHNY and CDR2 as SVGAGI (reference sequence). The V end lost 2 bases, the J end lost 6 bases, and 13 bases lay between the germline ends.

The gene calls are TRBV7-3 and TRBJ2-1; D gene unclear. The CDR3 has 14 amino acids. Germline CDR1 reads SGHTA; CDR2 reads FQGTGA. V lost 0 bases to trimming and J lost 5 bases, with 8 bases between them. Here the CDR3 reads CASSLTRIHNEQFF. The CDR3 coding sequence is TGTGCCAGCAGCTTAACAAGGATACACAATGAGCAGTTCTTC.

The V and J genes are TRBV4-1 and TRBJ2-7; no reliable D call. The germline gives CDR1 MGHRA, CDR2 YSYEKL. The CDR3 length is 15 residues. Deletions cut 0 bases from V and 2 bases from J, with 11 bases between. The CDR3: CASSQERTEPYEQYF. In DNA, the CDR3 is TGCGCCAGCAGCCAAGAAAGGACGGAGCCCTACGAGCAGTACTTC.

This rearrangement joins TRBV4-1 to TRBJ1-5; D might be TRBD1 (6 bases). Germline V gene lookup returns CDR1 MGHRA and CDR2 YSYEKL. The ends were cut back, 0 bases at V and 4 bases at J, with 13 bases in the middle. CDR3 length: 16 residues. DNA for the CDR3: TGCGCCAGCAGCCAAGACCCGACAGGAGCTAATCAGCCCCAGCATTTT. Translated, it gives CASSQDPTGANQPQHF.

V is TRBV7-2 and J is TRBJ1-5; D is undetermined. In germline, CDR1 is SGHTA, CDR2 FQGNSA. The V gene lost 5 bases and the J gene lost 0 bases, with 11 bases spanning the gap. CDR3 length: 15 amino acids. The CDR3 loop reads CASSDSQNSNQPQHF. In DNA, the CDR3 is TGTGCCAGCAGCGACTCCCAAAATAGCAATCAGCCCCAGCATTTT.

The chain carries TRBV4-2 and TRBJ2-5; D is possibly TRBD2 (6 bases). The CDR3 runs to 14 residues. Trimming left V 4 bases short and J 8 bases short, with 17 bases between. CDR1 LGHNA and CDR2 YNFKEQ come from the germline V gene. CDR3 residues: CASSPRGSGVTQYF. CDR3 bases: TGTGCCAGCAGCCCCCGGGGGTCCGGGGTAACCCAGTACTTC.

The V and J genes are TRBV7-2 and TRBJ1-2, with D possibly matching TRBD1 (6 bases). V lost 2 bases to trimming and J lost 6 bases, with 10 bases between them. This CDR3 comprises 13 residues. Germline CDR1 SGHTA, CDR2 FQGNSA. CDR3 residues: CASSLRAGDGYTF. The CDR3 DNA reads TGTGCCAGCAGCTTACGTGCAGGGGATGGCTACACCTTC. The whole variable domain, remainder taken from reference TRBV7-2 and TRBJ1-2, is GAGVSQSPSNKVTEKGKDVELRCDPISGHTALYWYRQSLGQGLEFLIYFQGNSAPDKSGLPSDRFSAERTGGSVSTLTIQRTQQEDSAVYLCASSLRAGDGYTFGSGTRLTVV.

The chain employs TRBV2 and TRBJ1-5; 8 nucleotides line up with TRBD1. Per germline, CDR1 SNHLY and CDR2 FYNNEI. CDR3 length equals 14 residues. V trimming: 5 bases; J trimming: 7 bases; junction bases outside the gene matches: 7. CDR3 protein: CASSPDRGRQPQHF. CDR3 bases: TGTGCCAGCAGTCCCGACAGGGGAAGGCAGCCCCAGCATTTT.

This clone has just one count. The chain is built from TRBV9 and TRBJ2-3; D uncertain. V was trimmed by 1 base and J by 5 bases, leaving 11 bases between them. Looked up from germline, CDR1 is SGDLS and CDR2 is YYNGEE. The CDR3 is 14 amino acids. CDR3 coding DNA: TGTGCCAGCAGCGTACACGTGTCCCAAGATACGCAGTATTTT. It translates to CASSVHVSQDTQYF. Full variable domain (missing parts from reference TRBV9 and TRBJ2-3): DSGVTQTPKHLITATGQRVTLRCSPRSGDLSVYWYQQSLDQGLQFLIQYYNGEERAKGNILERFSAQQFPDLHSELNLSSLELGDSALYFCASSVHVSQDTQYFGPGTRLTVL.

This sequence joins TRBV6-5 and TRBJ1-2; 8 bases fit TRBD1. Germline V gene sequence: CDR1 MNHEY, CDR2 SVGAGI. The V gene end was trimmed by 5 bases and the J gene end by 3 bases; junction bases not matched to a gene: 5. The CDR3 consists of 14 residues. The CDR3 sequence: CASSRTGPDYGYTF. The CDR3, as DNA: TGTGCCAGCAGTAGGACAGGGCCGGACTATGGCTACACCTTC.

The CDR3 region is CASSFMAAGNTIYF. The CDR3 DNA sequence: TGTGCCAGCAGCTTTATGGCGGCTGGAAACACCATATATTTT. The chain has TRBV7-9 and TRBJ1-3; D is unresolved. CDR1 is SEHNR, CDR2 FQNEAQ, per germline (reference sequence). The CDR3 has 14 residues. Trimming pared 3 bases from V and 2 bases from J, leaving 8 bases between.

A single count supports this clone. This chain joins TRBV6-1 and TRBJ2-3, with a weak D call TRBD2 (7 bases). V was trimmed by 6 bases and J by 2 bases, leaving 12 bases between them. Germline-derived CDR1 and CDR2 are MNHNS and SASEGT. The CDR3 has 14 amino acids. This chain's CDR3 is CASSVGGPTDTQYF. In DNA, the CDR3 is TGTGCCAGCAGCGTGGGGGGGCCCACAGATACGCAGTATTTT.

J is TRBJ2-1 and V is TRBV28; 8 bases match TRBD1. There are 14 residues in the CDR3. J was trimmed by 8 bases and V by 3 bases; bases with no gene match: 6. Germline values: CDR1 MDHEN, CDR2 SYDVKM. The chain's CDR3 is CASSLSGQGYEQFF. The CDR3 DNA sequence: TGTGCCAGCAGTTTGTCCGGACAGGGATATGAGCAGTTCTTC.

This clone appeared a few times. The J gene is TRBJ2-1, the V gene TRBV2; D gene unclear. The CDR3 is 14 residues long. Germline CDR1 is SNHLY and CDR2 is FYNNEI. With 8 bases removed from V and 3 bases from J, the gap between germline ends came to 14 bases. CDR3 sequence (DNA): TGTGCCAGCGGCCTGGCGGCAATCTACAATGAGCAGTTCTTC. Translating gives CASGLAAIYNEQFF.

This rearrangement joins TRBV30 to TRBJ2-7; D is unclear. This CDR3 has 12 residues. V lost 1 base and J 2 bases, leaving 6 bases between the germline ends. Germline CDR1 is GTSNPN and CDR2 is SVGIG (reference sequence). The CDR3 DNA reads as TGTGCCTGGAGTGGCCCCACCTACGAGCAGTACTTC. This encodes CAWSGPTYEQYF.

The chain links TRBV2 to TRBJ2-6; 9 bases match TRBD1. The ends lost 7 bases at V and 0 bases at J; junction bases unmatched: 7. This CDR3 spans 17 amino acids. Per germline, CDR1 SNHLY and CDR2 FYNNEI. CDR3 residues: CASNAGTGISGANVLTF. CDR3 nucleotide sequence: TGTGCCAGCAATGCCGGGACAGGGATCTCTGGGGCCAACGTCCTGACTTTC. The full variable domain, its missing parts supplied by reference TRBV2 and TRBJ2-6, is EPEVTQTPSHQVTQMGQEVILRCVPISNHLYFYWYRQILGQKVEFLVSFYNNEISEKSEIFDDQFSVERPDGSNFTLKIRSTKLEDSAMYFCASNAGTGISGANVLTFGAGSRLTVL.

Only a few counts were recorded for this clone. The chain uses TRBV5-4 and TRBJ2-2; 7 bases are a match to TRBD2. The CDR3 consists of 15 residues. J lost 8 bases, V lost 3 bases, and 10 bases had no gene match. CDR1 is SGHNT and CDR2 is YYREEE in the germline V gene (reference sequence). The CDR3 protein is CASSSLLSGKGELFF. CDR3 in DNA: TGTGCCAGCAGCTCCCTCCTCAGCGGGAAGGGGGAGCTGTTTTTT.

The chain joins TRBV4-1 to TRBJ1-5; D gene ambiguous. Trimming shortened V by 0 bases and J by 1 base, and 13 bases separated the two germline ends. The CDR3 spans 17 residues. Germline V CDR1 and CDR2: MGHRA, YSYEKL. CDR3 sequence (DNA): TGCGCCAGCAGCCAAGATCGTTGGTACTCCAGCAATCAGCCCCAGCATTTT. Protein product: CASSQDRWYSSNQPQHF.